This TCR beta chain comes out of a study of CD4 and CD8 cells across lung adenocarcinoma regions. TCRdb re-analysed the PCR reads in MiXCR, keeping a single row per CDR3 protein. Counted here are roughly 7,000 distinct CDR3 sequences, about 45% occurring once; the ten biggest clones make up 19%. Germline V gene lookup returns CDR1 ENHRY and CDR2 SYGVKD. The CDR3 is made up of 15 amino acids. V lost 11 bases, J lost 4 bases, and 23 bases lay in between. Donors had localized lung adenocarcinoma, a non-small cell lung cancer. This TCR was sampled from a female donor with lung adenocarcinoma. The CD4 and CD8 labels of this study may be unreliable. Sequenced input: CD8+ T cells from the center of a lung tumor. The chain employs TRBV10-3 and TRBJ2-5; possibly TRBD1 or TRBD2 for D (6 bases each). CDR3 region: CAAGLGGRVPETQYF. CDR3 bases: TGTGCCGCGGGGCTCGGGGGCCGTGTCCCAGAGACCCAGTACTTC.